This entry is about one TCR beta chain. Its antigen is not identified. The PCR ran on 60 Vbeta and 13 Jbeta primers. Profiled with immunoSEQ multiplex PCR; TCRdb holds only in-frame clones, not every one. Among tens of thousands of clones listed, 81% were seen once. The data are from a study of cytomegalovirus exposure and HLA in healthy donors. Across the study: The study placed around 80% of its approximately 380 genotyped donors in the Caucasian-associated ancestry cluster.

Study observations and caveats: Several of the most significant clusters were apparently associated with common viral pathogens in a later analysis.

This receptor was taken from a girl aged 2-15 years in good health and CMV-seropositive. Sequencing was carried out using PBMCs.

The CDR3 here is CASSYLPGGELFF. The CDR3 DNA reads as TGTGCCAGCAGTTACTTGCCCGGGGGGGAGCTGTTTTTT. This chain uses TRBV6-5 with TRBJ2-2; D gene uncertain. This CDR3 has 13 residues. The V gene's germline CDR1 is MNHEY and CDR2 SVGAGI. The germline V and J ends were trimmed by 1 base and 8 bases, with 8 bases remaining between them.